Following are 9 T cell receptor beta chains from one sample sequenced in a study of molecular identifiers for immune sequencing clone quantification (dated by TCRdb to between 2017 and 2018). To prepare the library, PCR was applied. Sequenced on an Illumina HiSeq 4000. TCRdb itself trimmed the public reads at Q25 with fastp, ran MiXCR and retained productive beta chains. CDR3 protein sequences are deduplicated, and each keeps its most common genes and DNA. Across this sample there are approximately 63,000 distinct CDR3 sequences, with around 20% seen only once. Around 1.4% of the sample goes to the ten largest clones. The sequencing sample was made of naive CD8+ T cells from blood, with Jurkat cell RNA spiked in. Sample cell subset or site, as interpreted from the label and publication: FACS-sorted CD8+CD4-CCR7+CD45RA+ naive T cells. These receptor sequences come from a human donor in good health. Some libraries in this study had Jurkat cell RNA spiked in.

With respect to this clonotype: A clone one base away is much larger, so this may be a read error. The J gene is TRBJ2-5, the V gene TRBV28; 7 nucleotides align to TRBD2. The V gene's germline CDR1 is MDHEN and CDR2 SYDVKM. This CDR3 is built from 19 residues. As DNA, the CDR3 is TGTGCCAGCAGTTTTACCGTTTTAGTGGGCGGGAGCACCGAGGAGACCCGGTACTTC. Translating it yields CASSFTVLVGGSTEETRYF.

The chain combines TRBV12-3 or TRBV12-4 with TRBJ2-2, with 11 bases aligning to TRBD2. There are 12 residues in the CDR3. The V gene end was trimmed by 10 bases and the J gene end by 7 bases; junction bases not matched to a gene: 2. The CDR3 nucleotides are TGTGCCATAACTAGCGGGAGCGGGGAGCTGTTTTTT. Translating gives CAITSGSGELFF.

This clonotype was detected many times. The chain uses TRBV7-9 and TRBJ2-3, with 9 bases matching TRBD2. V lost 5 bases, J lost 1 base, and 10 bases stayed unmatched. Germline V gives CDR1 SEHNR, CDR2 FQNEAQ (reference sequence). The CDR3 is 17 amino acids. The CDR3 region is CASSNQMAGGGTDTQYF. As DNA, the CDR3 is TGTGCCAGCAGCAACCAAATGGCGGGAGGGGGCACAGATACGCAGTATTTT.

This clonotype was counted at least ten times. The V gene is TRBV4-1, the J gene TRBJ1-4; D is ambiguous. V was clipped by 2 bases and J by 5 bases, with 12 bases between them. CDR3 length: 15 amino acids. Germline CDR1 reads MGHRA; CDR2 reads YSYEKL. As DNA, the CDR3 is TGCGCCAGCAGCCAAACACGGTCGAGCAATGAAAAACTGTTTTTT. As protein: CASSQTRSSNEKLFF.

This clonotype showed up many times. CDR3 DNA: TGTGCCACAGACAGGCATACCCTGAACACTGAAGCTTTCTTT. This encodes CATDRHTLNTEAFF. The J gene is TRBJ1-1, the V gene TRBV7-9; a possible D gene is TRBD1 (6 bases). The CDR3 has 14 amino acids. Trimming took off 10 bases at V and 0 bases at J, with 15 bases between the two ends. The germline V gene has CDR1 SEHNR and CDR2 FQNEAQ (reference sequence).

This clonotype was counted ten times or more. The chain couples TRBV4-1 to TRBJ2-7, with TRBD2 as a possible D gene (7 bases). Trimming stripped 0 bases from V and 6 bases from J, with 18 bases between. Germline V gene lookup returns CDR1 MGHRA and CDR2 YSYEKL. This CDR3 spans 16 amino acids. The CDR3 spells CASSQDQGPRGGEQYF. CDR3 bases: TGCGCCAGCAGCCAAGATCAGGGTCCTAGGGGGGGCGAGCAGTACTTC.

This clonotype was observed at least ten times. V and J are TRBV4-2 and TRBJ2-7; no clear D gene. There are 11 residues in the CDR3. Germline V gene lookup returns CDR1 LGHNA and CDR2 YNFKEQ. V dropped 1 base and J dropped 5 bases, with 3 bases sitting between them. The CDR3 DNA follows: TGTGCCAGCAGCCAAGGGAACGAGCAGTACTTC. Its translation: CASSQGNEQYF.

In this sample, this clonotype turned up many times. V gene TRBV5-1 combines with J gene TRBJ1-4, with a possible D match to TRBD1 (5 bases). CDR3 size: 13 residues. The V end lost 0 bases, the J end lost 5 bases, and 5 bases lay between the germline ends. Germline V gives CDR1 SGHRS, CDR2 YFSETQ. The CDR3, as DNA: TGCGCCAGCAGCTTGGAGGGGAATGAAAAACTGTTTTTT. Translating gives CASSLEGNEKLFF.

This clonotype was recorded at least ten times. The chain combines TRBV28 with TRBJ2-5, with 14 bases aligning to TRBD2. The CDR3 sequence is 15 residues long. V shed 7 bases and J 5 bases; nucleotides not matched to a gene: 6. Germline loops: CDR1 MDHEN, CDR2 SYDVKM. CDR3 amino acids: CASTGTSGRGETQYF. CDR3 nucleotides: TGTGCCAGCACCGGGACTAGCGGGAGAGGCGAGACCCAGTACTTC.